This is a list of T cell receptor beta chains from one sample in a study of radiotherapy plus CTLA-4 blockade in lung cancer. Only in-frame clones appear in the TCRdb table, and some are missing; sequencing was by immunoSEQ multiplex PCR. The sample carries about 98,000 clones, 75% to 90% recorded once. This specimen was peripheral blood, taken from a patient treated with radiotherapy plus ipilimumab. The receptors were sampled from a human donor with non-small cell lung cancer who had a partial response to radiotherapy plus ipilimumab. Each CDR3 is given without its conserved first and last residue. The D gene is left open where the match is weak. Not every row has a clone size; where given, it reads once, few, many or a size class.

size,V,D,CDR3
.,TRBV5-1,TRBD2,ASSLGVAGGAQETQY
.,TRBV6-5,.,ASSYSRARRPQH
.,TRBV7-9,TRBD2,ASSRLAGAKYNEQF
.,TRBV29-1,.,SVLTAGSEYEQY
.,TRBV29-1,TRBD2,SVHPGGNTGELF
.,TRBV30,TRBD2,AWRSGSNNEQF
.,TRBV28,.,ASTSRYGGQVATIY
.,TRBV6-1,TRBD1,ASSRTGENQPQH
.,TRBV6-6,TRBD2,ASSPTSGSHAEQF
.,TRBV6-6,TRBD2,ASRSSGRDNYEQY
.,TRBV28,.,ASSRTGSRAYNEQF
few,TRBV10-3,.,AISEELGGYT
.,TRBV7-9,TRBD2,ASTSSGGVAGAYEQY
few,TRBV4-1,TRBD2,ASSPPAGGPYEQY
.,TRBV19,.,ASSPRKGLSNQPQH
.,TRBV28,.,ASSPLGESYGYT
.,TRBV11-2,.,ASSPRGTGELF
.,TRBV30,.,AWSVGGTYEQY
.,TRBV6-1,.,ASSFDTAGEQF
.,TRBV6-1,.,ASSLQGGHNEQF
.,TRBV27,.,ASSFSDMNTEAF
.,TRBV6-6,.,ASRQGSNQPQH
.,TRBV6-5,.,ASSEGFQPQH
.,TRBV7-2,.,ASSLVRGADSPLH
.,TRBV6-5,TRBD1,ASSSGTGPGYT
.,TRBV30,.,AWSPPRLPNYGYT
.,TRBV6-1,.,ATADTGTYNEQF
.,TRBV6-4,TRBD2,ASSELAEPPLYEQY
.,TRBV5-1,.,ASSLVEVGANSNQPQH